This TCR beta chain was found in a study of cytomegalovirus exposure and HLA in healthy donors (TCRdb year 2017). Regarding the research as a whole: In an earlier analysis of around 540 of the donors, 276 Gb of sequence data and 117 million unique TCR beta sequences from about 180 million T cells were reported. The study aimed to test whether signatures of past pathogen exposure could be identified by cataloging public T cell receptors. In the later analysis, no new phenotypic data were used to find candidate immune exposures; instead, reliance was placed on TCR beta sequences and their occurrence across donors. To decide whether each TCR beta V gene segment behaved as functional or pseudogenic, an earlier analysis of approximately 600 of the donors relied on high-throughput TCR beta sequencing. An early release covering 500 to 750 HLA-typed donors comprised 300 to 350 gigabases of sequencing data and about 90 million unique TCR sequences. Every repertoire in the discovery cohort had been generated on one and the same sequencing platform. Along with the approximately 670-subject first cohort, a separate validation cohort of over 90 different subjects was used. The number of typed donors differed by locus: about 620-630 for A, B, C, DRB1 and DQB1; approximately 540 for DQA1; 606 for DPA1; and roughly 490 for DPB1. Several DR-DQ haplotypes were handled as single units for association and clustering, since linkage in the cohort was strong. Genome-wide SNP genotypes for about 60% of the roughly 670 donors were used in a later genetic analysis, which treated that subset as a discovery cohort. To study patterns of TCR occurrence, a later analysis re-analyzed previously published TCR beta repertoires from 550 to 800 donors and added high-resolution HLA genotyping. Of the 350 to 450 genotyped donors, roughly 76% were placed in the genetic ancestry cluster associated with self-reported Caucasian donors. Across 398 genotyped donors of the cohort, an average of about 200,000 unique TCR beta nucleotide sequences per donor were sequenced, and around 19% of those sequences were non-productive. Donor age, sex, ethnicity and CMV serostatus were compiled alongside the repertoire data. The study profiled the T cell repertoires of hundreds of subjects by immunosequencing and related them to cytomegalovirus serostatus. HLA typing included class I and class II loci at four-digit resolution. To predict cytomegalovirus infection status, the study brought together high-throughput TCR immunosequencing, statistical association of individual TCRs with disease status, and machine learning. Overall study results and their limits: Some IMGT-functional V segments, including TRBV6-2 and TRBV6-3, could not be told apart with the 87-base-pair reads, so those segments were excluded. Compared with the roughly 700-donor mean, donors in an Asian-associated ancestry cluster had fewer N-insertions in productive TCRs, according to a later genetic analysis. In vitro tests confirmed that a few of the cytomegalovirus-associated TCR beta chains recognize cytomegalovirus antigens. The authors suggested that the approach could potentially be extended to other disease states and immunological phenotypes. Most TCR sequences were observed very rarely across donors, whereas some public TCRs were present in many individuals. A further reported finding was that TCR beta sequences accurately predicted the HLA-A and HLA-B alleles for most subjects in the first cohort. This cohort had only TCR beta chains sequenced, and the lack of alpha or paired-chain data limited which features could be detected. According to a later analysis, parvovirus B19, influenza, CMV and Epstein-Barr virus appeared linked to several top co-occurrence clusters. Roughly uniform sequencing depth across donors was assumed in presence/absence analyses, although this assumption may not hold. The earlier analysis of nearly 600 of the donors excluded fewer than 20 rarely observed V segments, including chromosome 9 orphons, because counts were too low. Because HLA typing was missing for some donors at each locus, association tests included only the typed subset. Immune exposure information for the cohort was limited to CMV serostatus. In a later analysis, HLA-associated TCR beta chains were found to be more clonally expanded and to have lower generation probabilities than equally common non-associated chains. According to a later analysis, TCR association rates differed among HLA loci, with DRB1 alleles showing the most associated TCRs and HLA-C alleles showing the fewest. When HLA alleles, especially DR and DQ, strongly co-occurred, attributing TCR associations to individual alleles was difficult. In the study, roughly 160 TCR beta chains were listed as associated with cytomegalovirus. A later genetic analysis associated a missense DCLRE1C variant with V-gene and J-gene trimming of TCR beta chains, and an independent cohort replicated the association. A later analysis found that most CMV-associated TCR beta chains appeared HLA-restricted, with HLA associations seemingly driven largely by CMV exposure. A group of highly shared sequence variants was considered likely to be a technical artifact of the sequencing pipeline. Correlated functional status among segregating V segments might be attributable to linkage disequilibrium, but an unknown experimental factor could not be ruled out. Specific HLA alleles were associated with 15,000 to 20,000 TCR beta sequences at a false discovery rate of 0.05 in a later analysis. An earlier analysis of some 560 of the donors showed that most TCR beta V segments appeared in productive rearrangements either about 87% or about 30% of the time, which broadly matched IMGT annotations. The classifier was reported to diagnose cytomegalovirus status with high specificity and sensitivity in both the original cohort and the validation cohort.

Worth noting for this clone: Its cognate antigen has yet to be identified.

There are 13 amino acids in the CDR3, from cysteine to phenylalanine inclusive. Only the CDR3 part of the read is kept: 39 bases, read in frame from the first base. V loses 6 bases of germline sequence and J loses 2 bases, and the interval between the two ends is 11 bases. Reading the germline V gene gives CDR1 SNHLY and CDR2 FYNNEI. Libraries were prepared through the immunoSEQ multiplex PCR assay. A mixture of 60 forward primers for TCR Vbeta segments and 13 reverse primers for TCR Jbeta segments was used in the multiplex PCR. The CDR3 region of rearranged TCR beta genes was amplified from genomic DNA with a multiplex PCR assay. The amplified TCR beta libraries were sequenced on the Illumina HiSeq System as 87-base-pair reads. The paper's data handling went like this. Across the roughly 600 repertoires, a later analysis counted approximately 75 million unique TCR beta chains, 9.5 million to 13 million of which were shared by at least two donors. To remove PCR and sequencing errors, raw reads were error-corrected and collapsed into unique sequences using a nearest-neighbor algorithm that merged closely related sequences. Alignment of CDR3 sequences to IMGT reference sequences was used to assign V, D and J gene segments. For a sequence to be retained, at least a six-nucleotide match to both a V gene segment and a J gene segment was required. Rearrangements were classified as productive when the CDR3 lacked stop codons and remained in frame with V and J, and all other rearrangements were classified as non-productive. CDR3 was defined according to IMGT convention as the region running from the second conserved V-encoded cysteine to the conserved J-encoded phenylalanine. Sequences without an unambiguous match to a single V gene segment were excluded from the earlier analysis of approximately 600 of the donors. In an earlier analysis of approximately 590 of the donors, a V segment was called functional when productive rearrangements were above 56.7%, and segregating when the standard deviation between donors exceeded 5%. To diagnose cytomegalovirus status from the catalog of TCR beta chain sequences, a statistical classification framework was built. A later analysis assigned V and J genes by comparing TCR nucleotide sequences with IMGT/GENE-DB human TR gene sequences. A later analysis assigned CDR3 sequences and most-parsimonious VDJ recombination scenarios with the TCRdist pipeline. A later analysis defined each TCR beta chain by its CDR3 amino acid sequence plus V-gene family, and excluded reads lacking a unique V-gene family. In a later analysis, 500 to 650 highly shared, low-generation-probability nucleotide sequences were removed to address suspected cross-contamination and a sequencing artifact. In a later analysis, a clonal expansion index for each public chain was calculated from normalized within-repertoire ranks of inferred template counts. In a later analysis, generation probabilities were computed with a VDJ recombination model fitted to out-of-frame rearrangements, and the resulting probabilities were checked against IGoR. A later analysis scored TCR-TCR, TCR-HLA and TCR-CMV co-occurrence with hypergeometric tests, applying a repertoire-size bias correction to TCR pairs. In a later analysis, false discovery rates were estimated by permuting HLA or CMV assignments 20 times. In a later analysis, co-occurring TCRs were grouped using DBSCAN, with TCRdist sequence similarity added in when clustering inside HLA-allele-positive subsets. Repertoires with fewer than 30,000 or more than 120,000 public chains were left out of co-occurrence clustering, as were five repertoires with anomalous nucleotide sharing. TCRdb retrieved this table from immuneACCESS and kept in-frame rearrangements only. Not all clones are present; in checked studies, unresolved V genes account for under half, and no reason is known for the remainder. V, J and clone size derive from that table, while D and trimming were established from the DNA sequence. The table for this sample lists roughly 200,000 clones. The top ten hold almost 6.5% of the sample.

The cohort was made up of 666 healthy bone marrow donors. All cohort members were sampled while nominally healthy, although unrecorded immune exposures were likely present. The donor tested CMV seronegative and was one of the 352 seronegative cohort members. Each donor provided a peripheral blood sample, and peripheral blood mononuclear cells were used for TCR beta sequencing. Genomic DNA extraction from the blood cell samples was performed with the Qiagen DNeasy Blood Extraction Kit. This sequence was found in a man aged 30 to 39 in good health and CMV-seronegative. Sequencing was performed on PBMCs. Recombination joined TRBV2 with TRBJ2-7; perhaps TRBD1 is the D gene, with 6 bases matching. The sequenced DNA: TGTGCCAGCAGCGCGAGGGGGACCTACGAGCAGTACTTC. Its protein product is CASSARGTYEQYF. The CDR3 plus the reference TRBV2 and TRBJ2-7 genes for the other parts give the full variable domain: EPEVTQTPSHQVTQMGQEVILRCVPISNHLYFYWYRQILGQKVEFLVSFYNNEISEKSEIFDDQFSVERPDGSNFTLKIRSTKLEDSAMYFCASSARGTYEQYFGPGTRLTVT.